Shown below are 27 T cell receptor beta chains from a single sample sequenced in a study of Tregs in tolerant kidney transplant recipients. Assay: immunoSEQ multiplex PCR; the TCRdb copy retains only in-frame clones and omits some. Of 100,000 to 120,000 clones in the sample, roughly 90% were seen once. This specimen consisted of CD4+ T cells from blood, obtained before the transplant. Every receptor here comes from a human donor who received a combined kidney and bone marrow transplant.

The V and J genes are TRBV5-1 and TRBJ1-4; TRBD1 agrees at 7 bases. Germline CDR1 and CDR2: SGHRS and YFSETQ. The CDR3 spans 16 residues. V lost 0 bases to trimming and J lost 0 bases; unmatched junction nucleotides: 2. The CDR3 DNA reads TGCGCCAGCAGCTTGGGGGACAGTGCAACTAATGAAAAACTGTTTTTT. Protein product: CASSLGDSATNEKLFF.

The chain links TRBV2 to TRBJ1-3; D gene ambiguous. V gave up 8 bases and J gave up 1 base, with 15 bases separating them. Germline V gives CDR1 SNHLY, CDR2 FYNNEI. This CDR3 contains 15 residues. In DNA form, the CDR3 reads TGTGCCAGCCTTGACATGTATTTATCTGGAAACACCATATATTTT. This translates into CASLDMYLSGNTIYF.

The chain joins TRBV30 to TRBJ2-7, with D possibly being TRBD1 (6 bases). The CDR3 sequence is 14 residues long. Germline-derived CDR1 and CDR2 are GTSNPN and SVGIG (reference sequence). The V end was cut by 4 bases, the J end by 5 bases, with 18 bases between. CDR3 amino acids: CAWTVDRFGNEQYF. CDR3 sequence (DNA): TGTGCCTGGACGGTGGACAGATTTGGGAACGAGCAGTACTTC. The full variable domain, its missing parts supplied by reference TRBV30 and TRBJ2-7, is SQTIHQWPATLVQPVGSPLSLECTVEGTSNPNLYWYRQAAGRGLQLLFYSVGIGQISSEVPQNLSASRPQDRQFILSSKKLLLSDSGFYLCAWTVDRFGNEQYFGPGTRLTVT.

The V gene is TRBV5-4, the J gene TRBJ1-2, with TRBD1 matching 11 bases. After removal of 3 bases from V and 3 bases from J, the junction contained 10 bases not matched to a gene. The germline gives CDR1 SGHNT, CDR2 YYREEE (reference sequence). CDR3 size: 17 residues. CDR3 protein: CASSSPGQGVTDYGYTF. The CDR3 DNA reads as TGTGCCAGCAGCTCGCCGGGACAGGGGGTAACGGACTATGGCTACACCTTC.

Sample share makes this clone medium-sized. This sequence joins TRBV27 and TRBJ2-5; 12 bases fit TRBD2. Germline-derived CDR1 and CDR2 are MNHEY and SMNVEV (reference sequence). The ends lost 0 bases at V and 5 bases at J; junction bases unmatched: 13. The CDR3 spans 19 residues. CDR3 in DNA: TGTGCCAGCAGTTTATCCCCCAGACGACTAGCGGGAGAAGGGGAGACCCAGTACTTC. Encoded protein: CASSLSPRRLAGEGETQYF.

The chain joins TRBV19 to TRBJ1-5, with no clear D. This CDR3 spans 13 amino acids. V was clipped by 3 bases and J by 5 bases, with 8 bases between them. The germline gives CDR1 LNHDA, CDR2 SQIVND (reference sequence). Written as DNA, the CDR3 is TGTGCCAGTAGTATTTTTCCGTATCAGCCCCAGCATTTT. It translates to CASSIFPYQPQHF.

The chain links TRBV2 to TRBJ1-1, with 10 bases lining up with TRBD1. V lost 7 bases and J lost 5; bases outside the gene matches: 10. This CDR3 is 15 amino acids long. Germline CDR1 SNHLY, CDR2 FYNNEI. This CDR3 is CASIRGTGVGTEAFF. The CDR3 DNA reads TGTGCCAGCATCCGGGGGACAGGGGTAGGTACTGAAGCTTTCTTT.

V is TRBV4-2 and J is TRBJ2-5; tentative D call: TRBD2 (5 bases). CDR1 LGHNA and CDR2 YNFKEQ come from the germline V gene. The CDR3 covers 12 residues. The V end was cut by 3 bases, the J end by 5 bases, with 7 bases between. Here the CDR3 DNA reads TGTGCCAGCAGCCACTCGGGGGAGACCCAGTACTTC. Amino acids: CASSHSGETQYF.

The chain joins TRBV6-5 to TRBJ2-7, with TRBD1 as a possible D gene (6 bases). The CDR3 spans 13 residues. Germline CDR1 MNHEY, CDR2 SVGAGI. The V end lost 4 bases, the J end lost 4 bases, and 11 bases lay between the germline ends. DNA for the CDR3: TGTGCCAGCAGTTTCAGACAGGCTTACGAGCAGTACTTC. Translation: CASSFRQAYEQYF.

The CDR3 coding sequence is TGTGCCAGCAGTCCTCGGGACAGGGGTATTCAGCCCCAGCATTTT. It translates to CASSPRDRGIQPQHF. This rearrangement joins TRBV28 to TRBJ1-5, with 10 bases that match TRBD1. V gave up 5 bases and J gave up 6 bases; unmatched junction bases: 7. The CDR3 has 15 residues. Germline loops: CDR1 MDHEN, CDR2 SYDVKM.

The J gene is TRBJ2-5, the V gene TRBV7-2, with TRBD2 matching 10 bases. The CDR3 runs 14 residues. Trimming took 6 bases from V and 4 from J; bases not matched to a gene: 5. Germline V gene lookup returns CDR1 SGHTA and CDR2 FQGNSA. CDR3 amino acids: CASRRAGGPETQYF. As DNA, the CDR3 is TGTGCCAGCAGACGAGCGGGAGGGCCAGAGACCCAGTACTTC.

V and J are TRBV15 and TRBJ1-4, with D uncertain. CDR3 length: 16 residues. The V gene's germline CDR1 is LNHNV and CDR2 YYDKDF (reference sequence). The V end lost 0 bases, the J end lost 0 bases, and 8 bases lay between the germline ends. CDR3 in amino acids: CATSRDPGSTNEKLFF. CDR3 nucleotides: TGTGCCACCAGCAGAGATCCGGGATCAACTAATGAAAAACTGTTTTTT.

The chain uses TRBV11-2 and TRBJ2-7; 10 nucleotides agree with TRBD2. J lost 0 bases, V lost 6 bases, and 5 bases had no gene match. Germline V gives CDR1 SGHAT, CDR2 FQNNGV. The CDR3 totals 15 residues. The CDR3, as DNA: TGTGCCAGCAGGGCTAGCGGGGGAGTCTCCTACGAGCAGTACTTC. This gives the protein CASRASGGVSYEQYF.

The genes are TRBV19 and TRBJ2-7, with TRBD2 matching over 9 bases. The germline V gene has CDR1 LNHDA and CDR2 SQIVND (reference sequence). There are 19 residues in the CDR3. The CDR3 region has the DNA TGTGAACCCATCAGGAGACCGGGACTAGCTCCCGGGGAGTCCTACGAGCAGTACTTC. It translates to CEPIRRPGLAPGESYEQYF.

The V call is TRBV5-8, the J call TRBJ2-7, with 9 bases identical to TRBD1. This CDR3 has 14 amino acids. J lost 3 bases, V lost 4 bases, and 5 bases had no gene match. The germline gives CDR1 SGHTS, CDR2 YDEGEE. CDR3 nucleotide sequence: TGTGCCAGCAGCACCCGGACAGGGGACTACGAGCAGTACTTC. Translated: CASSTRTGDYEQYF.

The rearrangement uses TRBV19 and TRBJ1-4; the match to TRBD1 covers 9 bases. Germline V gives CDR1 LNHDA, CDR2 SQIVND (reference sequence). This CDR3 has 15 residues. The V and J ends lost 5 bases and 6 bases, in that order; junction bases with no gene match: 7. CDR3 nucleotide sequence: TGTGCCAGTAGTCAAACAGGGGGCCTCTATGAAAAACTGTTTTTT. Translation gives CASSQTGGLYEKLFF.

The chain links TRBV19 to TRBJ2-3; 7 positions match TRBD2. Trimming removed 1 base from V and 6 bases from J; junction bases left unmatched: 7. Germline V lookup: CDR1 LNHDA, CDR2 SQIVND (reference sequence). The CDR3 sequence is 15 residues long. The CDR3 here is CASSIGRGSVDTQYF. DNA of the CDR3: TGTGCCAGTAGTATAGGGCGGGGGTCGGTGGATACGCAGTATTTT.

The V call is TRBV12-5, the J call TRBJ1-4; 7 bases are shared with TRBD1. The CDR3 totals 14 residues. CDR1 and CDR2 (germline): LGHNT, FRNRAP. V was pared by 6 bases and J by 8 bases, with 9 bases of the junction left unmatched. The CDR3 sequence is CASGQDRIIEKLFF. The DNA of the CDR3 is TGTGCTAGTGGCCAGGACAGGATAATCGAAAAACTGTTTTTT. Drawing the rest from reference TRBV12-5 and TRBJ1-4, the complete variable domain is DARVTQTPRHKVTEMGQEVTMRCQPILGHNTVFWYRQTMMQGLELLAYFRNRAPLDDSGMPKDRFSAEMPDATLATLKIQPSEPRDSAVYFCASGQDRIIEKLFFGSGTQLSVL.

V is TRBV6-5 and J is TRBJ2-5; D possibly corresponds to TRBD2 (5 bases). The germline gives CDR1 MNHEY, CDR2 SVGAGI. This CDR3 comprises 13 residues. Trimming stripped 2 bases from V and 4 bases from J, with 8 bases between. The CDR3 is CASSYRGRETQYF. The CDR3 DNA follows: TGTGCCAGCAGTTACCGAGGGCGAGAGACCCAGTACTTC.

This rearrangement joins TRBV28 to TRBJ1-1; D gene ambiguous. CDR3 length: 15 amino acids. Trimming removed 3 bases from V and 5 bases from J, with 16 bases in between. Germline V gives CDR1 MDHEN, CDR2 SYDVKM. The DNA for the CDR3 is TGTGCCAGCAGTTTGCGGGCGCCTATTGGTACTGAAGCTTTCTTT. Its protein product is CASSLRAPIGTEAFF. The full variable domain, in which reference TRBV28 and TRBJ1-1 provide the parts outside the CDR3, is DVKVTQSSRYLVKRTGEKVFLECVQDMDHENMFWYRQDPGLGLRLIYFSYDVKMKEKGDIPEGYSVSREKKERFSLILESASTNQTSMYLCASSLRAPIGTEAFFGQGTRLTVV.

The CDR3 nucleotides read TGTGCCAGCAGCGTAAGGGGTACTAATGGGGATACGCAGTATTTT. Encoded protein: CASSVRGTNGDTQYF. The V and J genes are TRBV9 and TRBJ2-3; a weak D match, TRBD1 (5 bases). In germline, CDR1 is SGDLS, CDR2 YYNGEE. This CDR3 comprises 15 residues. V lost 1 base, J lost 6 bases, and 15 bases lay in between.

This clone was observed a handful of times. The CDR3 spells CASSKDRGFTEAFF. The DNA for the CDR3 is TGCGCCAGCAGTAAGGACAGGGGTTTCACTGAAGCTTTCTTT. The V call is TRBV10-2, the J call TRBJ1-1; 9 bases align to TRBD1. The germline gives CDR1 WSHSY, CDR2 SAAADI. V gave up 5 bases and J gave up 4 bases; unmatched junction bases: 5. CDR3 length: 14 amino acids.

This clone appeared a single time. The gene calls are TRBV9 and TRBJ2-2; 12 nucleotides line up with TRBD1. Trimming at V came to 0 bases and at J to 6 bases, leaving 6 bases not matched to a gene. The CDR3 is 17 residues long. CDR1 is SGDLS, CDR2 YYNGEE, per germline. The CDR3 region is CASSVVGQGASAGELFF. The CDR3 bases are TGTGCCAGCAGCGTAGTGGGACAGGGGGCTTCGGCCGGGGAGCTGTTTTTT.

This clone was recorded a few times. V and J are TRBV28 and TRBJ2-7; TRBD2 agrees at 11 bases. The CDR3 loop spans 15 amino acids. Germline values: CDR1 MDHEN, CDR2 SYDVKM. V shed 5 bases and J 2 bases; nucleotides not matched to a gene: 5. As DNA, the CDR3 is TGTGCCAGCAGTCCAATACTAGCGGGAGCCTACGAGCAGTACTTC. The encoded protein is CASSPILAGAYEQYF. The full variable domain, its missing parts supplied by reference TRBV28 and TRBJ2-7, is DVKVTQSSRYLVKRTGEKVFLECVQDMDHENMFWYRQDPGLGLRLIYFSYDVKMKEKGDIPEGYSVSREKKERFSLILESASTNQTSMYLCASSPILAGAYEQYFGPGTRLTVT.

This chain uses TRBV7-9 with TRBJ2-7, with TRBD2 identical over 8 bases. Germline assignment: CDR1 SEHNR and CDR2 FQNEAQ (reference sequence). The CDR3 length is 14 residues. With 3 bases clipped from V and 6 bases from J, the junction kept 7 bases outside the gene matches. The CDR3 loop reads CASSFSGSRVEQYF. The CDR3 coding sequence is TGTGCCAGCAGCTTCAGCGGGAGTCGTGTCGAGCAGTACTTC.

The chain recombines TRBV7-9 with TRBJ1-1, with 8 bases matching TRBD1. The CDR3 spans 15 residues. The junction had 7 bases not matched to a gene; V was cut back by 4 bases and J by 3 bases. The V gene's germline CDR1 is SEHNR and CDR2 FQNEAQ (reference sequence). CDR3 DNA sequence: TGTGCCAGCAGCTCTCGGACAGGGAAGGACACTGAAGCTTTCTTT. It encodes CASSSRTGKDTEAFF.

The chain employs TRBV7-2 and TRBJ2-7; 9 bases map to TRBD2. Germline CDR1 SGHTA, CDR2 FQGNSA. CDR3 length: 16 residues. After removal of 6 bases from V and 4 bases from J, the junction contained 13 bases not matched to a gene. CDR3 sequence: CASRRGLAPVGYEQYF. CDR3 DNA sequence: TGTGCCAGCAGGCGGGGACTAGCCCCGGTGGGTTACGAGCAGTACTTC.